This T cell receptor (beta chain) was documented in a study of T cell repertoires in cytomegalovirus infection. For the study at large: Both CMV infection and a matching HLA type were indicated by public TCR beta signatures.

Germline CDR1 DFQATT, CDR2 SNEGSKA (reference sequence). The CDR3 extends over 14 amino acids. V shed 1 base and J 5 bases; nucleotides not matched to a gene: 7. The study's findings and limits: In two of eight donors, the top clonotype was HLA-C-restricted CMV-specific. Cumulated frequencies of public TCR beta families served to identify carriers of CMV plus the relevant HLA.

As concerns this clonotype: Its target is unknown.

TCRdb used MiXCR to reprocess the reads, holding one entry per CDR3 protein. Of some 180,000 distinct CDR3 sequences in the sample, approximately 17% were seen once. This chain links TRBV20-1 with TRBJ2-7; 8 nucleotides match TRBD1. This clonotype was sampled from a human donor in good health (CMV status not recorded). Some clones in this sample may be carry-over from other donors' samples. The sample consisted of CD8+ T cells from PBMCs. The DNA for the CDR3 is TGCAGTGCTAGAGTGGACAGGGCTACCCACGAGCAGTACTTC. The encoded protein is CSARVDRATHEQYF.